These 27 T cell receptor beta chains were all obtained from the same sample, sequenced in a study of cytomegalovirus exposure and HLA in healthy donors. Vbeta (60) and Jbeta (13) primers were used in the PCR. The data were produced by immunoSEQ multiplex PCR, yet TCRdb's version contains in-frame clones alone and is incomplete. The table records fewer than 150,000 clones, around 77% of them present only once. What was sequenced was PBMCs. Receptors originate from a man between 25 and 39 years old in good health and CMV-seronegative.

This chain links TRBV4-1 with TRBJ2-7; D possibly corresponds to TRBD2 (5 bases). Trimming stripped 4 bases from V and 1 base from J, with 14 bases between. The CDR3 has 15 residues. Germline-derived CDR1 and CDR2 are MGHRA and YSYEKL. The CDR3 loop is CASSPLGLASYEQYF. The CDR3 DNA reads as TGCGCCAGCAGCCCCTTAGGTCTAGCATCCTACGAGCAGTACTTC.

V gene TRBV19 combines with J gene TRBJ1-1, with TRBD1 matching over 9 bases. The germline CDR1 and CDR2 sequences are LNHDA and SQIVND (reference sequence). This CDR3 contains 13 residues. The trim removed 6 bases at V and 1 base at J, leaving 0 bases unmatched. The DNA of the CDR3 is TGTGCCAGTAGGACAGGGGGGAACACTGAAGCTTTCTTT. It is translated as CASRTGGNTEAFF.

The CDR3 loop reads CASSLQVSAGVSEQYF. The CDR3 nucleotides are TGCGCCAGCAGCTTGCAGGTTTCGGCAGGGGTGAGCGAGCAGTACTTC. This chain joins TRBV5-1 and TRBJ2-7, with a possible D match to TRBD1 (6 bases). V gave up 1 base and J gave up 6 bases, with 20 bases separating them. The germline gives CDR1 SGHRS, CDR2 YFSETQ. This CDR3 comprises 16 residues.

The chain links TRBV25-1 to TRBJ2-1; 11 nucleotides agree with TRBD1. In germline, CDR1 is MGHDK, CDR2 SYGVNS. Losses at the gene ends were 5 bases for V and 5 bases for J; bases not matched to a gene: 8. The CDR3 contains 16 residues. CDR3 residues: CASSFHGTGGHNEQFF. The CDR3, as DNA: TGTGCCAGCAGTTTTCACGGGACAGGGGGGCACAATGAGCAGTTCTTC. The whole variable domain, remainder taken from reference TRBV25-1 and TRBJ2-1, is EADIYQTPRYLVIGTGKKITLECSQTMGHDKMYWYQQDPGMELHLIHYSYGVNSTEKGDLSSESTVSRIRTEHFPLTLESARPSHTSQYLCASSFHGTGGHNEQFFGPGTRLTVL.

This clone is a singleton in its sample. The CDR3 coding sequence is TGTGCCAGCAGCCCCGGGGGGACAGGAGCTCGAGTGGGAAAAACTTTCTTT. The encoded protein is CASSPGGTGARVGKTFF. This chain links TRBV7-2 with TRBJ1-1; 8 bases agree with TRBD1. CDR1 SGHTA and CDR2 FQGNSA come from the germline V gene. CDR3 size: 17 residues. V was pared by 5 bases and J by 12 bases, with 23 bases of the junction left unmatched.

Here the CDR3 DNA reads TGTGCCAGCAGCCGAGGACTAGCGGGGGACCCAACAACCTACGAGCAGTACTTC. Translation: CASSRGLAGDPTTYEQYF. The chain is built from TRBV5-4 and TRBJ2-5; the match to TRBD2 covers 13 bases. Near its end, the DNA agrees better with TRBJ2-7, so the J call may be wrong. This CDR3 has 18 amino acids. In germline, CDR1 is SGHNT, CDR2 YYREEE (reference sequence).

This rearrangement joins TRBV9 to TRBJ2-2, with 7 bases aligning to TRBD2. The CDR3 contains 16 residues. Germline CDR1 and CDR2: SGDLS and YYNGEE. V gave up 2 bases and J gave up 0 bases; unmatched junction bases: 4. For the CDR3, the DNA is TGTGCCAGCAGCGTGGGAGGGGCCCCGAACACCGGGGAGCTGTTTTTT. It specifies CASSVGGAPNTGELFF. Full variable domain (rest looked up from reference TRBV9 and TRBJ2-2): DSGVTQTPKHLITATGQRVTLRCSPRSGDLSVYWYQQSLDQGLQFLIQYYNGEERAKGNILERFSAQQFPDLHSELNLSSLELGDSALYFCASSVGGAPNTGELFFGEGSRLTVL.

This rearrangement joins TRBV6-8 to TRBJ2-1; 9 bases map to TRBD2. CDR1 and CDR2 from the germline V gene are MNHGY and SAAAGT. The CDR3 sequence is 19 residues long. Losses at the gene ends were 2 bases for V and 9 bases for J; bases not matched to a gene: 20. In nucleotides, the CDR3 is TGTGCCAGCAGTTACCGCGGGAGGGCCTTTTTTCCCCGCGTGGGTGAGCAGTTCTTC. It specifies CASSYRGRAFFPRVGEQFF.

Only a few counts were recorded for this clone. The chain links TRBV13 to TRBJ2-5; 11 bases are shared with TRBD2. This CDR3 comprises 15 residues. Losses at the gene ends were 2 bases for V and 3 bases for J; bases not matched to a gene: 2. Germline CDR1 is PRHDT and CDR2 is FYEKMQ (reference sequence). CDR3 coding DNA: TGTGCCAGCAGCTTAAGACTAGCGGGGAAAGAGACCCAGTACTTC. The encoded protein is CASSLRLAGKETQYF. Full variable domain (outside the CDR3, taken from reference TRBV13 and TRBJ2-5): AAGVIQSPRHLIKEKRETATLKCYPIPRHDTVYWYQQGPGQDPQFLISFYEKMQSDKGSIPDRFSAQQFSDYHSELNMSSLELGDSALYFCASSLRLAGKETQYFGPGTRLLVL.

The CDR3: CASSNPIYPSGRNTGELFF. The CDR3 nucleotides are TGTGCCAGCAGTAACCCAATCTATCCTAGCGGGAGAAACACCGGGGAGCTGTTTTTT. The chain recombines TRBV11-2 with TRBJ2-2; TRBD2 matches 10 bases. Losses at the gene ends were 6 bases for V and 2 bases for J; bases not matched to a gene: 15. CDR1 is SGHAT and CDR2 is FQNNGV in the germline V gene. CDR3 length: 19 amino acids.

The chain recombines TRBV9 with TRBJ2-3, with 7 bases identical to TRBD2. The V and J ends lost 2 bases and 2 bases, in that order; junction bases with no gene match: 8. The V gene's germline CDR1 is SGDLS and CDR2 YYNGEE. The CDR3 is 16 residues long. For the CDR3, the DNA is TGTGCCAGCAGCGTGTGGGGAGCGGGGTACACAGATACGCAGTATTTT. This gives the protein CASSVWGAGYTDTQYF.

The chain combines TRBV11-2 with TRBJ2-2; 7 nucleotides agree with TRBD1. V lost 5 bases, J lost 6 bases, and 6 bases stayed unmatched. The CDR3 is 14 residues long. The germline gives CDR1 SGHAT, CDR2 FQNNGV. CDR3 nucleotide sequence: TGTGCCAGCAGCCCGACAGGGTCGGCCGGGGAGCTGTTTTTT. Translation gives CASSPTGSAGELFF.

The chain recombines TRBV28 with TRBJ1-2; 12 nucleotides line up with TRBD1. The CDR3 runs to 17 residues. Germline values: CDR1 MDHEN, CDR2 SYDVKM. The J segment lost 4 bases and the V segment lost 2 bases, leaving 8 bases of the junction unmatched. CDR3 protein: CASSLPGTGGTSYGYTF. The CDR3 nucleotides read TGTGCCAGCAGTTTACCCGGGACAGGGGGCACCTCCTATGGCTACACCTTC.

V usage is TRBV18 and J usage is TRBJ1-3; a possible D gene is TRBD1 (6 bases). The V gene lost 7 bases and the J gene lost 0 bases, with 10 bases spanning the gap. The CDR3 sequence is 14 residues long. Germline V lookup: CDR1 KGHSH, CDR2 LQKENI. CDR3 sequence: CASFTGNSGNTIYF. The CDR3 DNA is TGTGCCAGCTTTACAGGGAACTCTGGAAACACCATATATTTT.

This clone was observed a few times. This chain links TRBV30 with TRBJ1-3, with 10 bases that match TRBD1. CDR1 and CDR2 (germline): GTSNPN, SVGIG (reference sequence). CDR3 length: 13 amino acids. Trimming cost V 5 bases and J 6 bases; bases outside gene matches: 4. CDR3 bases: TGTGCCTGGCGGGGGACAGGGGCAAACACCATATATTTT. Protein: CAWRGTGANTIYF.

J is TRBJ1-2 and V is TRBV14; tentative D call: TRBD1 (6 bases). Germline V lookup: CDR1 SGHDN, CDR2 FVKESK. V shed 6 bases and J shed 0 bases, with 8 bases lying between them. The CDR3 has 13 amino acids. The CDR3 sequence: CASSWTANYGYTF. The CDR3 bases are TGTGCCAGCAGTTGGACAGCTAACTATGGCTACACCTTC.

J is TRBJ1-3 and V is TRBV6-5; TRBD1 matches at 8 bases. The CDR3 has 14 amino acids. V was pared by 2 bases and J by 5 bases, with 2 bases of the junction left unmatched. From germline, CDR1 is MNHEY and CDR2 SVGAGI. For the CDR3, the DNA is TGTGCCAGCAGTTACGACAGGGGTAGAAACACCATATATTTT. Its translation is CASSYDRGRNTIYF.

The chain links TRBV2 to TRBJ1-3; 7 bases align to TRBD1. The germline gives CDR1 SNHLY, CDR2 FYNNEI. CDR3 length: 14 amino acids. The V segment lost 6 bases and the J segment 0 bases; nucleotides outside the gene matches: 2. The CDR3 bases are TGTGCCAGCAGCGGGACAGTCTCTGGAAACACCATATATTTT. This codes for CASSGTVSGNTIYF.

The chain has TRBV10-1 and TRBJ2-2, with TRBD2 matching over 8 bases. The CDR3 runs 15 residues. The germline V gene encodes CDR1 WNHNN and CDR2 SYGVQD (reference sequence). V gave up 0 bases and J gave up 6 bases; unmatched junction bases: 3. Here the CDR3 reads CASSESIAGPGELFF. CDR3 bases: TGCGCCAGCAGTGAGTCTATAGCGGGACCCGGGGAGCTGTTTTTT.

A single count supports this clone. The genes are TRBV6-6 and TRBJ2-1; TRBD1 might be the D (6 bases). The CDR3 extends over 14 amino acids. Germline values: CDR1 MNHNY, CDR2 SVGAGI (reference sequence). Trimming took off 6 bases at V and 4 bases at J, with 13 bases between the two ends. The CDR3 protein is CASRPDRSYNEQFF. CDR3 DNA: TGTGCCAGCAGGCCCGACAGGTCTTACAATGAGCAGTTCTTC.

The genes are TRBV19 and TRBJ2-6; D might be TRBD1 (6 bases). Germline values: CDR1 LNHDA, CDR2 SQIVND (reference sequence). The CDR3 runs 19 residues. V shed 5 bases and J shed 0 bases, with 20 bases lying between them. CDR3 sequence reads: CASSPPRDISLSGANVLTF. The DNA for the CDR3 is TGTGCCAGTAGTCCCCCTCGGGACATCTCCCTCTCTGGGGCCAACGTCCTGACTTTC.

The J gene is TRBJ2-7, the V gene TRBV7-9; D is unresolved. Trimming stripped 4 bases from V and 4 bases from J, with 8 bases between. Looked up from germline, CDR1 is SEHNR and CDR2 is FQNEAQ (reference sequence). The CDR3 covers 12 residues. CDR3 in amino acids: CASSSSVYEQYF. CDR3 in DNA: TGTGCCAGCAGCTCCTCGGTATACGAGCAGTACTTC.

This clone appeared a few times. This chain links TRBV27 with TRBJ1-1; maybe TRBD1 (5 bases). Germline V gene data show CDR1 as MNHEY and CDR2 as SMNVEV (reference sequence). This CDR3 contains 15 residues. Trimming cost V 5 bases and J 0 bases, with 13 bases left between them. The CDR3 loop reads CASSASRVMNTEAFF. The CDR3 coding sequence is TGTGCCAGCAGTGCCAGCAGGGTCATGAACACTGAAGCTTTCTTT.

This sequence joins TRBV5-1 and TRBJ2-5; TRBD2 might be the D (6 bases). Between the trimmed V and J ends, which lost 0 bases and 4 bases, there was a span of 13 bases. The length of the CDR3 is 15 residues. Germline CDR1 SGHRS, CDR2 YFSETQ. The CDR3: CASSLAEGGGETQYF. The CDR3 nucleotides are TGCGCCAGCAGCTTGGCCGAGGGAGGAGGAGAGACCCAGTACTTC.

The rearrangement joins TRBV7-3 to TRBJ2-1, with 7 bases lining up with TRBD2. V gave up 4 bases and J gave up 1 base; unmatched junction bases: 7. This CDR3 has 16 amino acids. Germline CDR1 reads SGHTA; CDR2 reads FQGTGA. The CDR3 loop reads CASSYTSARSYNEQFF. DNA of the CDR3: TGTGCCAGCAGCTATACTAGCGCGAGGTCCTACAATGAGCAGTTCTTC.

The chain combines TRBV9 with TRBJ1-5, with a weak D call TRBD1 (5 bases). There are 15 residues in the CDR3. CDR1 is SGDLS, CDR2 YYNGEE, per germline. V lost 3 bases and J lost 2, with 12 bases in between. CDR3 in DNA: TGTGCCAGCAGCGCCTCCGTAGGGGGCAATCAGCCCCAGCATTTT. The encoded protein is CASSASVGGNQPQHF.

The rearrangement links TRBV11-2 to TRBJ2-2; 7 bases are shared with TRBD1. This CDR3 contains 13 residues. Germline V gene sequence: CDR1 SGHAT, CDR2 FQNNGV. After removal of 7 bases from V and 6 bases from J, the junction contained 5 bases not matched to a gene. The CDR3 here is CASTHTGAGELFF. CDR3 bases: TGTGCCAGCACCCACACAGGGGCCGGGGAGCTGTTTTTT.